The TCR beta chain under discussion was sequenced for a study of T cell repertoires in cytomegalovirus infection. About the study: Public signatures in TCR beta pointed to CMV infection and matching HLA type. Whole-study results and caveats: The response measured ex vivo was dominated by TCR beta clonotypes (HLA-C-restricted and CMV-specific).

This clonotype was recorded a few times. Its specificity is not known. V lost 1 base to trimming and J lost 6 bases; unmatched junction nucleotides: 4. This CDR3 has 14 amino acids. Germline CDR1 and CDR2: SGHVS and FQNEAQ. Via MiXCR, TCRdb re-called the reads, giving one row per CDR3 protein. Counted here are approximately 500,000 distinct CDR3 sequences, 33% occurring once; the ten biggest clones make up about a sixth. V usage is TRBV7-8 and J usage is TRBJ1-1; the match to TRBD1 covers 8 bases. The receptor was isolated from a human donor in good health (CMV status not recorded). Some clones in this sample may be carry-over from other donors' samples. This sample comprised cultured PBMCs, obtained from culture after CMV antigen stimulation. The CDR3 coding sequence is TGTGCCAGCAGCTTAGGGGACAGGACTCCTGAAGCTTTCTTT. Residues: CASSLGDRTPEAFF.